This T cell receptor beta chain was sequenced in a study of T-cell reconstitution after alpha-beta-depleted transplantation in children (dated by TCRdb to the mid-2010s). The study in broad terms: The study quantitatively tracked T-cell immune reconstitution after TCRalphabeta/CD19-depleted allogeneic hematopoietic cell transplantation in children using TCR repertoire profiling.

The library relied on PCR. Sequenced using an Illumina HiSeq 2500. TCR libraries were prepared with molecular barcoding, using unique molecular identifiers to normalize TCRbeta repertoire quantification. TCRdb reworked the public reads: Q25 trimming with fastp, MiXCR clone assembly, productive beta chains retained. Identical CDR3 protein sequences are pooled into one entry, listed with their most common genes and DNA. This sample comprises 200,000 to 250,000 distinct CDR3 sequences, about 9.5% of them detected only once. The top ten hold about 6.2% of the sample. The CDR3 has 14 amino acids, counting the end cysteine and phenylalanine. The CDR3 DNA has 42 bases and is translated from base 1. Deletion took 0 bases off V and 0 bases off J, with a span of 7 bases between the germline ends. CDR1 and CDR2 are read off the germline V gene as SGDLS and YYNGEE. There are many counts of this clonotype. Its target antigen remains unknown. Base quality data are lacking; no much larger clone is found one base away.

The sample consisted of PBMCs from the stem cell graft donor, taken from the stem cell graft. The clonotype was recovered from a human donor who donated a stem cell graft to a child with acute lymphoblastic leukemia. The sequence links TRBV9 to TRBJ2-7; the D gene is unclear. The DNA sequence is TGTGCCAGCAGCGTAGTGGGGTTCTCCTACGAGCAGTACTTC. This gives the protein CASSVVGFSYEQYF.